The present T cell receptor (beta chain) was sequenced within a study of control samples from healthy donors and cancer patients. Assay: immunoSEQ multiplex PCR; the TCRdb copy retains only in-frame clones and omits some. The table has roughly 73,000 clones, about 87% seen once. The V gene lost 3 bases and the J gene lost 5 bases, with 11 bases spanning the gap. Germline values: CDR1 MDHEN, CDR2 SYDVKM. The CDR3 length is 13 residues. The genes are TRBV28 and TRBJ2-7; D may be TRBD1 (6 bases). The sequence derives from a man between 50 and 59 years old in good health. Sequenced material: blood. CDR3 sequence (DNA): TGTGCCAGCAGTTTCTACAGGGTCAACGAGCAGTACTTC. Encoded protein: CASSFYRVNEQYF.